The clone carrying this T cell receptor (beta chain) was observed many times. The sample comes from a study of low-dose radiotherapy and immunotherapy resistance in tumors. Study-wide background: Cohort 1 was treated with 0.5 Gy per fraction at 2-week intervals, amounting to 6.5 Gy overall. On a schedule of every two weeks, intravenous cyclophosphamide at a dose of 200 mg/m2 was delivered one day before each radiation and immunotherapy administration.

Time point noted: before trial treatment. Ipilimumab, nivolumab, aspirin, low-dose cyclophosphamide and low-dose radiotherapy were administered to donors. Trimming removed 0 bases from V and 1 base from J, with 7 bases in between. Per germline, CDR1 MGHRA and CDR2 YSYEKL. CDR3 length: 15 residues. Priming of first-strand cDNA relied on TRAV- and TRBV-specific primers (covering alpha and beta chains). It was with a constant-region primer and a V-primer adapter that TCRs were amplified over approximately 18 PCR cycles. TCRdb reanalysed the reads using MiXCR and keeps one entry per CDR3 protein. The sample has more than 85,000 distinct CDR3 sequences, 9.4% seen once.

V and J are TRBV4-1 and TRBJ1-3, with D uncertain. The sequence came from a male donor with prostate cancer. Specimen: PBMCs, collected before treatment. The CDR3 DNA follows: TGCGCCAGCAGCCAAGATTCAGGATCTGGAAACACCATATATTTT. It is translated as CASSQDSGSGNTIYF.